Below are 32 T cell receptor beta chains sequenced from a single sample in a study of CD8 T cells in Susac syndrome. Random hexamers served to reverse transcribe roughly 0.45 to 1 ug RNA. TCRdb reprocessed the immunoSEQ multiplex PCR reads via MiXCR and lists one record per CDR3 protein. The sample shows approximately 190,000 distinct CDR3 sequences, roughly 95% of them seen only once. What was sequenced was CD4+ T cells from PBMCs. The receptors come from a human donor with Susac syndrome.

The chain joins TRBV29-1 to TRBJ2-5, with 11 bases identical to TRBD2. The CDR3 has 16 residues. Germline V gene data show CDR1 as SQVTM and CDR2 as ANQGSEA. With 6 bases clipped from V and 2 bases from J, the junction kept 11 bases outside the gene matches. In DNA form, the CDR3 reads TGCAGCGTGGAACCGGGACTAGCGGAACATCAAGAGACCCAGTACTTC. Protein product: CSVEPGLAEHQETQYF. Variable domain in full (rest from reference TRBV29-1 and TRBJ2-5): SAVISQKPSRDICQRGTSLTIQCQVDSQVTMMFWYRQQPGQSLTLIATANQGSEATYESGFVIDKFPISRPNLTFSTLTVSNMSPEDSSIYLCSVEPGLAEHQETQYFGPGTRLLVL.

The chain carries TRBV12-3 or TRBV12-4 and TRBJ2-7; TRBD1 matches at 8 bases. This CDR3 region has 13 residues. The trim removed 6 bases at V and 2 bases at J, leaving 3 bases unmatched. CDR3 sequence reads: CASRQTGAYEQYF. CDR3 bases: TGTGCCAGCAGACAGACAGGGGCCTACGAGCAGTACTTC.

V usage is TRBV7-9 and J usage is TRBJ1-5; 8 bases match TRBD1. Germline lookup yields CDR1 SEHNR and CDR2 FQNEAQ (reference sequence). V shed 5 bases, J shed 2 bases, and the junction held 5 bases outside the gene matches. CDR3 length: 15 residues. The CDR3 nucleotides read TGTGCCAGCAGCCGGACAGGGAATGGCAATCAGCCCCAGCATTTT. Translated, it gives CASSRTGNGNQPQHF. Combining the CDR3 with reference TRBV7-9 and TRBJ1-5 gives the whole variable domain DTGVSQNPRHKITKRGQNVTFRCDPISEHNRLYWYRQTLGQGPEFLTYFQNEAQLEKSRLLSDRFSAERPKGSFSTLEIQRTEQGDSAMYLCASSRTGNGNQPQHFGDGTRLSIL.

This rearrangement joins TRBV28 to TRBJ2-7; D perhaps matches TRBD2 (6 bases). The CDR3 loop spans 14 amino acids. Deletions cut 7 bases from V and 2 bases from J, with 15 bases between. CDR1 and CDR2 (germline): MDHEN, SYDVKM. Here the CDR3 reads CASIPSGGTYEQYF. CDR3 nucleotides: TGTGCCAGCATTCCATCCGGGGGAACCTACGAGCAGTACTTC.

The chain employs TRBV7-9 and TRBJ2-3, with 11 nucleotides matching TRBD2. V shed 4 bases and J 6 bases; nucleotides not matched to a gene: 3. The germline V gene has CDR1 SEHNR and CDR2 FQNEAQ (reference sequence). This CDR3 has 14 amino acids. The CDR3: CASSSRTSGDTQYF. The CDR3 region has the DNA TGTGCCAGCAGCTCGAGGACTAGCGGGGATACGCAGTATTTT.

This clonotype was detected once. The CDR3 sequence is CASSLRNAQHF. For the CDR3, the DNA is TGTGCCAGCAGTTTGAGGAATGCCCAGCATTTT. This sequence joins TRBV28 and TRBJ1-5; D gene unclear. The CDR3 consists of 11 residues. CDR1 and CDR2 (germline): MDHEN, SYDVKM. V gave up 3 bases and J gave up 11 bases, with 8 bases separating them.

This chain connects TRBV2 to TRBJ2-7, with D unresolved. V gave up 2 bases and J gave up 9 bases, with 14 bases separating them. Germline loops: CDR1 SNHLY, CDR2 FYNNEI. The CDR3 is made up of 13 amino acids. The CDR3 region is CASSEMGSTWQYF. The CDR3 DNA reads TGTGCCAGCAGTGAAATGGGATCCACTTGGCAGTACTTC.

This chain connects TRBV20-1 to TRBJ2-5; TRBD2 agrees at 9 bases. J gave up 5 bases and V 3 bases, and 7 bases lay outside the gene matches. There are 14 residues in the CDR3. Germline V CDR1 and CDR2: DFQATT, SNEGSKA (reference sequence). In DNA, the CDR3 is TGCAGTGCTAGCCTGCTAGCGGGGCCTGAGACCCAGTACTTC. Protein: CSASLLAGPETQYF.

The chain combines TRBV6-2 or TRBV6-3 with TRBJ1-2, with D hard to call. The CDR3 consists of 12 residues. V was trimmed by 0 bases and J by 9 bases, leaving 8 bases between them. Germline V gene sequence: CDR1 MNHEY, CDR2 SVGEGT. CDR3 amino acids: CASSYSAWSYTF. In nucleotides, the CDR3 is TGTGCCAGCAGTTACTCTGCTTGGAGCTACACCTTC.

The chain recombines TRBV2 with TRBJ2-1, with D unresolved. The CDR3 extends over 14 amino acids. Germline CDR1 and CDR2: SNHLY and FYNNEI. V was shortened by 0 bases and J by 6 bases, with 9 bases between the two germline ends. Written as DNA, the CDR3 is TGTGCCAGCAGTGAAGCGCGGATCCTCAATGAGCAGTTCTTC. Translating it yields CASSEARILNEQFF.

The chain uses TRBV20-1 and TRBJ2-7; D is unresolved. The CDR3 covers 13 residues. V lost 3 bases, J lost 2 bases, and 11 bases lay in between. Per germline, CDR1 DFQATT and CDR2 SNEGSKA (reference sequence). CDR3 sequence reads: CSASLPLTYEQYF. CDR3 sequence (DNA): TGCAGTGCTAGTCTCCCACTTACCTACGAGCAGTACTTC.

The CDR3 here is CASSSRLGQGDGYTF. The CDR3 bases are TGTGCCAGCAGCTCAAGGTTGGGGCAGGGAGACGGCTACACCTTC. The rearrangement links TRBV7-2 to TRBJ1-2, with D possibly TRBD1 on 5 matching bases. Trimming stripped 4 bases from V and 8 bases from J, with 20 bases between. The germline gives CDR1 SGHTA, CDR2 FQGNSA. This CDR3 is 15 amino acids long.

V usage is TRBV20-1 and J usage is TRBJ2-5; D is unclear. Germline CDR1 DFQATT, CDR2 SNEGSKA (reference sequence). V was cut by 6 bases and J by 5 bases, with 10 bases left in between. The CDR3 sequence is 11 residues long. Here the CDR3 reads CSAPSKETQYF. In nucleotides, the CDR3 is TGCAGTGCCCCCTCAAAGGAGACCCAGTACTTC.

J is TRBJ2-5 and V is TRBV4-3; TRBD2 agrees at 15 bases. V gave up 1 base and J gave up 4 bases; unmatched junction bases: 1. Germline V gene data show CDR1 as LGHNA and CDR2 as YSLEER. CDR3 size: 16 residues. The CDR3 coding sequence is TGCGCCAGCAGCCAAGGGACTAGCGGGGGGGTAGAGACCCAGTACTTC. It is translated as CASSQGTSGGVETQYF.

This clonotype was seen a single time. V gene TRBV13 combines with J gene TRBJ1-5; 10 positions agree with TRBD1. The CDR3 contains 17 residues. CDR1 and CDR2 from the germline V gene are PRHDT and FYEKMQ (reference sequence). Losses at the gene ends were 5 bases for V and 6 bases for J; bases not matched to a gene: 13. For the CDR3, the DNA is TGTGCCAGCAGCAAGGCCGCCGGGACAGGGGACACTCAGCCCCAGCATTTT. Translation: CASSKAAGTGDTQPQHF.

The CDR3 loop reads CASSPLGQQETQYF. CDR3 nucleotides: TGTGCCAGCTCACCGCTGGGACAGCAAGAGACCCAGTACTTC. The chain carries TRBV18 and TRBJ2-5; 7 nucleotides match TRBD1. With 3 bases clipped from V and 2 bases from J, the junction kept 3 bases outside the gene matches. Germline assignment: CDR1 KGHSH and CDR2 LQKENI. The CDR3 is made up of 14 amino acids.

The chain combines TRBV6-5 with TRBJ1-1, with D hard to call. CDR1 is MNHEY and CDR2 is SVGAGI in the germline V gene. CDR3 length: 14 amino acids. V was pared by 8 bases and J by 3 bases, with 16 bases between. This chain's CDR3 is CASREGRLDTEAFF. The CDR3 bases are TGTGCCAGCCGGGAGGGCCGGTTGGACACTGAAGCTTTCTTT.

CDR3 in amino acids: CASSPTTSGFNEQYF. CDR3 bases: TGTGCCAGCTCACCAACGACTAGCGGTTTTAACGAGCAGTACTTC. The chain links TRBV18 to TRBJ2-7, with 9 bases lining up with TRBD2. This CDR3 region has 15 residues. With 2 bases clipped from V and 5 bases from J, the junction kept 7 bases outside the gene matches. CDR1 KGHSH and CDR2 LQKENI come from the germline V gene.

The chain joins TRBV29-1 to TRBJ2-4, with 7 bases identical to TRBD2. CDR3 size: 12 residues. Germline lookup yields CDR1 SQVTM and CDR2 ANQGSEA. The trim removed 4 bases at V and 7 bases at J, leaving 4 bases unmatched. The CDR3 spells CSVGREGNIQYF. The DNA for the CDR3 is TGCAGCGTTGGCAGGGAGGGCAACATTCAGTACTTC.

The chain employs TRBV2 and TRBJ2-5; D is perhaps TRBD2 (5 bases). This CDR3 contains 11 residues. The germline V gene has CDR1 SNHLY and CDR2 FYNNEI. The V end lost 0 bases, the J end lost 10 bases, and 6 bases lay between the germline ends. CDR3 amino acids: CASSEATNQYF. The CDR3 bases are TGTGCCAGCAGTGAAGCGACTAACCAGTACTTC. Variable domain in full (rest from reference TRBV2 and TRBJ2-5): EPEVTQTPSHQVTQMGQEVILRCVPISNHLYFYWYRQILGQKVEFLVSFYNNEISEKSEIFDDQFSVERPDGSNFTLKIRSTKLEDSAMYFCASSEATNQYFGPGTRLLVL.

The CDR3 nucleotides read TGTGCCAGCAGCTCCCTACAGGGAGGCACTGAAGCTTTCTTT. Translation: CASSSLQGGTEAFF. V and J are TRBV7-9 and TRBJ1-1; D is possibly TRBD1 (6 bases). This CDR3 is 14 amino acids long. V lost 4 bases, J lost 4 bases, and 13 bases lay in between. Per germline, CDR1 SEHNR and CDR2 FQNEAQ (reference sequence). The complete variable domain, with remaining parts taken from reference TRBV7-9 and TRBJ1-1, reads DTGVSQNPRHKITKRGQNVTFRCDPISEHNRLYWYRQTLGQGPEFLTYFQNEAQLEKSRLLSDRFSAERPKGSFSTLEIQRTEQGDSAMYLCASSSLQGGTEAFFGQGTRLTVV.

Here the CDR3 DNA reads TGTGCCGGCAGTCGTAGCATAGCGGGGGGAGAGACCCAGTACTTC. Encoded protein: CAGSRSIAGGETQYF. The V call is TRBV30, the J call TRBJ2-5; 10 bases line up with TRBD2. With V trimmed by 8 bases and J by 4 bases, 13 bases remained unmatched. The CDR3 loop spans 15 amino acids. Germline V lookup: CDR1 GTSNPN, CDR2 SVGIG (reference sequence).

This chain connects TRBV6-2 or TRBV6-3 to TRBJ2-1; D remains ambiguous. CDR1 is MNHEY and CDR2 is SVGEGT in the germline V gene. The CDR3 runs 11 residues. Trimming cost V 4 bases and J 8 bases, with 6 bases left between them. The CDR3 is CASSLFDEQFF. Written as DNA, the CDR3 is TGTGCCAGCAGTTTATTCGATGAGCAGTTCTTC.

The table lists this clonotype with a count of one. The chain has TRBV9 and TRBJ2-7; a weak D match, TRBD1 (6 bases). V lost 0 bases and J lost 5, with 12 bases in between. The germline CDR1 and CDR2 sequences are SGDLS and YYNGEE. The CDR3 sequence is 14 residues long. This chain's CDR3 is CASSVDRVHNEQYF. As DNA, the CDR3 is TGTGCCAGCAGCGTAGACAGGGTGCATAACGAGCAGTACTTC.

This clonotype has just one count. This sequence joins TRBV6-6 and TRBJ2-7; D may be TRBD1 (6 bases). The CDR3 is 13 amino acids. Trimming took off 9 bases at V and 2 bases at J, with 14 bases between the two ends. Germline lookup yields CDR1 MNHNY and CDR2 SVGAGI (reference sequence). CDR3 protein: CASKNRAPYEQYF. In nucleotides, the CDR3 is TGTGCCAGTAAGAACAGGGCCCCCTACGAGCAGTACTTC.

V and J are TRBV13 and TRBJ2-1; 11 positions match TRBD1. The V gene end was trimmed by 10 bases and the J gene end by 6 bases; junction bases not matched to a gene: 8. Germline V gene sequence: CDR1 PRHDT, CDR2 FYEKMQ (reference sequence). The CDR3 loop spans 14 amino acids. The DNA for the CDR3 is TGTGCCATTCCACGGGACAGGGGGACCAATGAGCAGTTCTTC. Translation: CAIPRDRGTNEQFF.

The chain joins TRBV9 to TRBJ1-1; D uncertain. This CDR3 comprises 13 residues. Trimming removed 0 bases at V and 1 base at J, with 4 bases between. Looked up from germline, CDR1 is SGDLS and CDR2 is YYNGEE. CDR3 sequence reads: CASSVDWNTEAFF. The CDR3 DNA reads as TGTGCCAGCAGCGTAGATTGGAACACTGAAGCTTTCTTT.

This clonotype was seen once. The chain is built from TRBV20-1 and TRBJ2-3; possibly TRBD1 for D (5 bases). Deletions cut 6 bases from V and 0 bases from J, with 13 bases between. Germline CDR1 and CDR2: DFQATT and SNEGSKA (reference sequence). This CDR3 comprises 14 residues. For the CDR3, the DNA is TGCAGTGCACAGGCCGGATACAGCACAGATACGCAGTATTTT. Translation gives CSAQAGYSTDTQYF.

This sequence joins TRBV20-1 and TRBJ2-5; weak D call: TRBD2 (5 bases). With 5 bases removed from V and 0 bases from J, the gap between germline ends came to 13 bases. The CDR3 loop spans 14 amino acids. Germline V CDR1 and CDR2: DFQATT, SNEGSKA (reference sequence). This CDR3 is CSAPGLSYQETQYF. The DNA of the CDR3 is TGCAGTGCTCCAGGACTTTCGTACCAAGAGACCCAGTACTTC.

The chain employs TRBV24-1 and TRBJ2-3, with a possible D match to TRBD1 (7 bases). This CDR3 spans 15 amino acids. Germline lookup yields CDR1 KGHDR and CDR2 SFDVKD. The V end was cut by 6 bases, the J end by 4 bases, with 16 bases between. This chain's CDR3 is CATSQGGRWADTQYF. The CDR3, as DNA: TGTGCCACCAGTCAGGGGGGCCGGTGGGCAGATACGCAGTATTTT.

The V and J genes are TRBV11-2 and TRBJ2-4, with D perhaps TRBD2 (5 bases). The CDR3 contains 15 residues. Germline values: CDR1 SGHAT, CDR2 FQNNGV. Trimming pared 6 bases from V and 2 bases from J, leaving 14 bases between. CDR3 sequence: CASRPLTGTKNIQYF. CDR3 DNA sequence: TGTGCCAGCAGGCCCTTGACCGGGACCAAAAACATTCAGTACTTC.

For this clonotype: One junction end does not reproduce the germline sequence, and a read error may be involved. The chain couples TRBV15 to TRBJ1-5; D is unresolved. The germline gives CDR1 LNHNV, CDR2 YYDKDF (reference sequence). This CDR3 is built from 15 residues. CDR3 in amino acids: CATIRARDVNQPQHF. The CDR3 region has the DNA TGTGCCACCATCAGAGCCCGGGATGTGAATCAGCCCCAGCATTTT.